Listed here are 11 T cell receptor beta chains from one sample, sequenced in a study of CD8 T cells in Susac syndrome. It was with random hexamers that 0.5 to 1 ug RNA was reverse transcribed. MiXCR, applied by TCRdb to the immunoSEQ multiplex PCR reads, yields one record per CDR3 protein. The repertoire includes 180,000 or so distinct CDR3 sequences, roughly 94% of them detected once, and 0.095% to 0.1% sits in the top ten. Sequenced material: CD4+ T cells from PBMCs. The receptors were gathered from a human donor with Susac syndrome.

The chain uses TRBV2 and TRBJ2-2; D uncertain. The CDR3 consists of 16 residues. Germline CDR1 and CDR2: SNHLY and FYNNEI. V lost 0 bases, J lost 2 bases, and 10 bases lay in between. DNA for the CDR3: TGTGCCAGCAGTGAAGCCTCCAGCCTTAACACCGGGGAGCTGTTTTTT. Encoded protein: CASSEASSLNTGELFF.

V is TRBV28 and J is TRBJ2-7, with TRBD1 matching over 11 bases. Germline CDR1 is MDHEN and CDR2 is SYDVKM. The CDR3 runs to 14 residues. V lost 7 bases and J lost 2; bases outside the gene matches: 4. The CDR3 is CASTGTGGPYEQYF. The CDR3 DNA follows: TGTGCCAGCACCGGGACAGGGGGGCCCTACGAGCAGTACTTC.

This sequence joins TRBV20-1 and TRBJ2-7, with a possible D match to TRBD1 (6 bases). Between the trimmed V and J ends, which lost 6 bases and 2 bases, there was a span of 17 bases. The CDR3 is made up of 14 amino acids. CDR1 and CDR2 (germline): DFQATT, SNEGSKA (reference sequence). The CDR3: CSAFNRVLPYEQYF. The CDR3 DNA follows: TGCAGTGCCTTTAACAGGGTTCTTCCCTACGAGCAGTACTTC.

In DNA, the CDR3 is TGCAGTGCTAGAGGACAGGGGGAAGCAGGGGCCAACGTCCTGACTTTC. This sequence encodes CSARGQGEAGANVLTF. V gene TRBV20-1 combines with J gene TRBJ2-6; 9 bases align to TRBD1. Trimming took 1 base from V and 4 from J; bases not matched to a gene: 5. The CDR3 is made up of 16 amino acids. CDR1 is DFQATT, CDR2 SNEGSKA, per germline (reference sequence).

This clonotype came up a few times. The J gene is TRBJ2-7, the V gene TRBV20-1, with 7 bases fitting TRBD1. Germline V CDR1 and CDR2: DFQATT, SNEGSKA (reference sequence). V shed 5 bases, J shed 6 bases, and the junction held 10 bases outside the gene matches. The CDR3 is made up of 13 amino acids. The CDR3 bases are TGCAGTGCTGGGCAACAAAGGGACAGCGAGCAGTACTTC. Protein sequence: CSAGQQRDSEQYF.

The chain has TRBV9 and TRBJ2-1, with 13 bases identical to TRBD2. The CDR3 covers 16 residues. V was clipped by 0 bases and J by 6 bases; unmatched bases: 3. Germline assignment: CDR1 SGDLS and CDR2 YYNGEE. In nucleotides, the CDR3 is TGTGCCAGCAGCGTAGTGGGGACTAGCGGGATCAATGAGCAGTTCTTC. This sequence encodes CASSVVGTSGINEQFF. The complete variable domain, with remaining parts taken from reference TRBV9 and TRBJ2-1, reads DSGVTQTPKHLITATGQRVTLRCSPRSGDLSVYWYQQSLDQGLQFLIQYYNGEERAKGNILERFSAQQFPDLHSELNLSSLELGDSALYFCASSVVGTSGINEQFFGPGTRLTVL.

The gene calls are TRBV20-1 and TRBJ1-1; D unclear. The CDR3 has 13 amino acids. Germline V gene data show CDR1 as DFQATT and CDR2 as SNEGSKA (reference sequence). V shed 6 bases and J shed 3 bases, with 14 bases lying between them. In nucleotides, the CDR3 is TGCAGTGCCTTGACGGACGGTTACACTGAAGCTTTCTTT. The encoded protein is CSALTDGYTEAFF.

The chain combines TRBV7-2 with TRBJ2-3; no definite D call. This CDR3 has 14 residues. The V gene's germline CDR1 is SGHTA and CDR2 FQGNSA. Trimming pared 5 bases from V and 1 base from J, leaving 10 bases between. The CDR3 nucleotides are TGTGCCAGCAGCCTCCTTGCGGGCACAGATACGCAGTATTTT. It codes for CASSLLAGTDTQYF.

J is TRBJ1-1 and V is TRBV7-9, with D possibly TRBD1 on 6 matching bases. The germline V gene has CDR1 SEHNR and CDR2 FQNEAQ (reference sequence). The CDR3 has 14 amino acids. Between the trimmed V and J ends, which lost 5 bases and 1 base, there was a span of 11 bases. CDR3 in amino acids: CASSTPQGNTEAFF. The CDR3 DNA reads TGTGCCAGCAGCACCCCACAGGGGAACACTGAAGCTTTCTTT.

CDR3 DNA sequence: TGTGCCAGCAGTTATGCGGGTGCGGGCACTGAAGCTTTCTTT. Protein product: CASSYAGAGTEAFF. This chain links TRBV6-2 or TRBV6-3 with TRBJ1-1, with no clear D. Germline V gene lookup returns CDR1 MNHEY and CDR2 SVGEGT. The CDR3 loop spans 14 amino acids. Trimming stripped 3 bases from V and 4 bases from J, with 12 bases between.

The V gene is TRBV7-9, the J gene TRBJ1-5; D gene ambiguous. V was cut by 4 bases and J by 5 bases, with 6 bases left in between. Germline assignment: CDR1 SEHNR and CDR2 FQNEAQ (reference sequence). The CDR3 spans 12 residues. This CDR3 reads CASSSNYQPQHF. The CDR3, as DNA: TGTGCCAGCAGCTCTAACTATCAGCCCCAGCATTTT.